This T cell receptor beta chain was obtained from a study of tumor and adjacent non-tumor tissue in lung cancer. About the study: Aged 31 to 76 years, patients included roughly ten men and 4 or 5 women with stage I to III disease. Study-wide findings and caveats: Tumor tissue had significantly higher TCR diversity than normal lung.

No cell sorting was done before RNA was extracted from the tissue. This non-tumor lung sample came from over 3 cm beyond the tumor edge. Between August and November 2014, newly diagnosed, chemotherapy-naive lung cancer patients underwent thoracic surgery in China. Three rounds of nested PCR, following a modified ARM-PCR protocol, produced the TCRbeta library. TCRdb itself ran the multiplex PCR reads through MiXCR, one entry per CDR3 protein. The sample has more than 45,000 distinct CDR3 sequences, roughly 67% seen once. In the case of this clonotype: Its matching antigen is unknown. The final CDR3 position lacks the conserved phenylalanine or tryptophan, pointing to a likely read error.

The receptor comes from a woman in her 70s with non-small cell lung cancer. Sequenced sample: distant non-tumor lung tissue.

This CDR3 is CASSLTLAGPYNEQFC. In nucleotides, the CDR3 is TGTGCCAGCAGCTTAACCCTAGCGGGCCCATACAATGAGCAGTTCTGC. V and J are TRBV11-1 and TRBJ2-1; 8 nucleotides align to TRBD2. Germline CDR1 and CDR2: SGHAT and FQDESV (reference sequence). The V gene end was trimmed by 2 bases and the J gene end by 4 bases; junction bases not matched to a gene: 7. This CDR3 comprises 16 residues.